This entry concerns a single TCR beta chain. Source study methods: Quantification of nucleated cells was approximated via reference gene primer amplification. The assay was immunoSEQ multiplex PCR, and TCRdb's table has in-frame clones only and misses some. V, J and clone size reflect that table, while D and trimming were determined from the DNA. The table records 200,000 to 300,000 clones, around 90% of them present only once. The data derive from a study of blood T cell repertoires in COVID-19. For the study at large: The United States, Italy and Spain provided the acute and convalescent COVID-19 samples. The analysed material was cDNA or gDNA that came from T cells, B-cell-depleted T cells, or PBMCs.

The germline gives CDR1 MDHEN, CDR2 SYDVKM. The CDR3 covers 15 residues. The V and J ends lost 0 bases and 2 bases respectively, with 8 bases between them. The source material was peripheral blood. This receptor was identified in a human donor in a cohort sampled during active COVID-19. This chain links TRBV28 with TRBJ1-5; D is possibly TRBD1 (6 bases). CDR3 residues: CASSLWAGGNQPQHF. CDR3 DNA: TGTGCCAGCAGTTTATGGGCAGGGGGCAATCAGCCCCAGCATTTT.